This T cell receptor beta chain was recorded in a study of identical twins. Whole-study results and caveats: Out-of-frame TCR alpha sharing in monozygotic twins exceeded recombination model predictions.

This CDR3 spans 12 amino acids. Germline CDR1 and CDR2: SEHNR and FQNEAQ (reference sequence). Trimming took 6 bases from V and 7 from J, leaving 9 bases between them. This clonotype was picked up a small number of times. What it binds is not known. TCRdb redid the calling of the 5' RACE reads with MiXCR, one entry per CDR3 protein. The sample carries fewer than 900,000 distinct CDR3 sequences, roughly 18% recorded once. These data also featured in a second study, about T cells expressing NK-cell markers.

The sequencing sample was made of PBMCs. This receptor was taken from a woman between 18 and 30 years old in good health. V usage is TRBV7-9 and J usage is TRBJ2-2; D gene unclear. The CDR3: CASSWVSGELFF. CDR3 nucleotides: TGTGCCAGCAGTTGGGTGAGCGGGGAGCTGTTTTTT.